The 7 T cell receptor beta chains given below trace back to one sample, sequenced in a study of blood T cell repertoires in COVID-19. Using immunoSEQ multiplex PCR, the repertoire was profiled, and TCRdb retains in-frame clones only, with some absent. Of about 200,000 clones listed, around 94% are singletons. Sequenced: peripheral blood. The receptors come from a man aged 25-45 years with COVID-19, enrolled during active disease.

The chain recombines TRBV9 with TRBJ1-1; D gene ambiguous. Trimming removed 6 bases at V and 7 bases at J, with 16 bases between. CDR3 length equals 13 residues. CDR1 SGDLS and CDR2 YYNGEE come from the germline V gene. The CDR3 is CASNPAAGDEAFF. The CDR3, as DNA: TGTGCCAGCAACCCCGCAGCGGGTGATGAAGCTTTCTTT.

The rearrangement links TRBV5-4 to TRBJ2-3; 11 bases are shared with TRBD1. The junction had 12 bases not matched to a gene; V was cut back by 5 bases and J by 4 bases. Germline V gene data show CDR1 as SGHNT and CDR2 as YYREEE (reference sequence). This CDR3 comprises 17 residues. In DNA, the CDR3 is TGTGCCAGCAGGGCCGGGACAGGGGGTTCCGGCCCAGATACGCAGTATTTT. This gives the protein CASRAGTGGSGPDTQYF.

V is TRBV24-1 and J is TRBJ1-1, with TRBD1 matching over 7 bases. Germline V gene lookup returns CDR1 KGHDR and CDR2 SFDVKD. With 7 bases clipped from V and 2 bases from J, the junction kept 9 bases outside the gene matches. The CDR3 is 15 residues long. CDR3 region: CATREETGDNTEAFF. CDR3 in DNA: TGTGCCACCAGAGAAGAAACAGGGGACAACACTGAAGCTTTCTTT.

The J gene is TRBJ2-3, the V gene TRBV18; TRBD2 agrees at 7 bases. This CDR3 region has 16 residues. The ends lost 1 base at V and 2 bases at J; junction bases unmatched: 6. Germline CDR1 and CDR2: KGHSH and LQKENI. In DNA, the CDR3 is TGTGCCAGCTCACCACAGGGAGCGGGGAACACAGATACGCAGTATTTT. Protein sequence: CASSPQGAGNTDTQYF. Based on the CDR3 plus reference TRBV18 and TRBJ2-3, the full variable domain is NAGVMQNPRHLVRRRGQEARLRCSPMKGHSHVYWYRQLPEEGLKFMVYLQKENIIDESGMPKERFSAEFPKEGPSILRIQQVVRGDSAAYFCASSPQGAGNTDTQYFGPGTRLTVL.

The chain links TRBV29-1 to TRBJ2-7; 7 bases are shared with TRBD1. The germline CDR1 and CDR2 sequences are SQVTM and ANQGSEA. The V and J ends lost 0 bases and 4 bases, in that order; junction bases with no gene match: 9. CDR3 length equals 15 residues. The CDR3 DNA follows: TGCAGCGTTGAAGAGTATAGGGACAGACGATACGAGCAGTACTTC. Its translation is CSVEEYRDRRYEQYF.

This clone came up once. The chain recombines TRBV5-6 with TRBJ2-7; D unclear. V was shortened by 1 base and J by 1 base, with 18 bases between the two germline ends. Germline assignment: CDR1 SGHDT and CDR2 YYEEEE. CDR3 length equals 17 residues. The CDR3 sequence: CASSLIPRSQVSYEQYF. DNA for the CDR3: TGTGCCAGCAGCTTGATACCTCGGTCGCAGGTATCCTACGAGCAGTACTTC.

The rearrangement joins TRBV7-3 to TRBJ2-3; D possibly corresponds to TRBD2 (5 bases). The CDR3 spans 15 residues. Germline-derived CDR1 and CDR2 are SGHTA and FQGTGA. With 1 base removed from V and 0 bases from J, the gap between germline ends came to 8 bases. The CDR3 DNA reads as TGTGCCAGCAGCTTAAGAGCGGAAAGCACAGATACGCAGTATTTT. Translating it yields CASSLRAESTDTQYF. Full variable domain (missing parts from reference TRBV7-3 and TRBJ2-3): GAGVSQTPSNKVTEKGKYVELRCDPISGHTALYWYRQSLGQGPEFLIYFQGTGAADDSGLPNDRFFAVRPEGSVSTLKIQRTERGDSAVYLCASSLRAESTDTQYFGPGTRLTVL.